Listed below are T cell receptor beta chains from one sample, sequenced in a study of blood T cell repertoires in COVID-19. Clones were sequenced by immunoSEQ multiplex PCR, and TCRdb holds only the in-frame ones, with some missing. The sample carries about 88,000 clones, 75% to 90% recorded once. Sequenced: peripheral blood. The receptors were gathered from a man aged 80 or over with acute or convalescent COVID-19. Each CDR3 is given with its conserved first and last residue. Each record gives: J gene, V gene, CDR3 length, D gene, clone size, CDR3 DNA, CDR3 protein. The D gene is left open where the match is weak. Clone sizes are given selectively: once, few, many, or a class where the clone is expanded.

J: TRBJ1-5; V: TRBV28; length: 14; D: TRBD1; size: -; DNA: TGTGCCAGCCAAGGGACAGGGGGGAAGATGCCCCAGCATTTT; CDR3: CASQGTGGKMPQHF
J: TRBJ2-2; V: TRBV11-3; length: 18; D: TRBD1; size: once; DNA: TGTGCCAGCAGCTTGACAGGGGGGTTAGGGGAAAACACCGGGGAGCTGTTTTTT; CDR3: CASSLTGGLGENTGELFF
J: TRBJ2-7; V: TRBV19; length: 13; D: -; size: -; DNA: TGTGCCAGTCGCCGCCGGGACACATACGAGCAGTACTTC; CDR3: CASRRRDTYEQYF
J: TRBJ2-7; V: TRBV21-1; length: 14; D: -; size: -; DNA: TGTGCCAGCAGCAAAGTTCCAGGGACCTACGAGCAGTACTTC; CDR3: CASSKVPGTYEQYF
J: TRBJ2-2; V: TRBV2; length: 17; D: TRBD1; size: -; DNA: TGTGCCAGCAGTGAACCGCCGGGACAGGGGTCAACCGGGGAGCTGTTTTTT; CDR3: CASSEPPGQGSTGELFF
J: TRBJ1-1; V: TRBV7-9; length: 14; D: -; size: once; DNA: TGTGCCAGCATCCCGCCCCCAGGGAACACTGAAGCTTTCTTT; CDR3: CASIPPPGNTEAFF
J: TRBJ2-7; V: TRBV10-2; length: 15; D: -; size: -; DNA: TGCGCCAGCAGTGAGCGAGGTAGCCCCACGGGGGAGCAGTACTTC; CDR3: CASSERGSPTGEQYF
J: TRBJ2-3; V: TRBV29-1; length: 13; D: -; size: -; DNA: TGCAGCGGGCTCTGGCCTGGCACAGATACGCAGTATTTT; CDR3: CSGLWPGTDTQYF
J: TRBJ2-1; V: TRBV11-2; length: 12; D: TRBD1; size: once; DNA: TGTGCCAGCAGCCCCGCCCCAGGGGGGCAGTTCTTC; CDR3: CASSPAPGGQFF
J: TRBJ1-1; V: TRBV6-5; length: 12; D: -; size: -; DNA: TGTGCCAGCAGTCCCTTAGGGGCTGAAGCTTTCTTT; CDR3: CASSPLGAEAFF
J: TRBJ2-7; V: TRBV6-2/TRBV6-3; length: 16; D: -; size: once; DNA: TGTGCCAGCAGTTACTCTGGAGGGGGCAGAGCCTACGAGCAGTACTTC; CDR3: CASSYSGGGRAYEQYF
J: TRBJ1-5; V: TRBV6-2/TRBV6-3; length: 15; D: -; size: -; DNA: TGTGCCAGCAGCACCACCGGGACAAGCAATCAGCCCCAGCATTTT; CDR3: CASSTTGTSNQPQHF
J: TRBJ1-2; V: TRBV5-8; length: 16; D: TRBD1; size: -; DNA: TGTGCCAGCAGCTTGGTGGACAGGGGGAACCCCTATGGCTACACCTTC; CDR3: CASSLVDRGNPYGYTF
J: TRBJ2-1; V: TRBV5-1; length: 14; D: TRBD1; size: -; DNA: TGCGCCAGCAATCCAGGGACAGGCTACAATGAGCAGTTCTTC; CDR3: CASNPGTGYNEQFF
J: TRBJ1-4; V: TRBV5-5; length: 15; D: -; size: few; DNA: TGTGCCAGCAGCCAAGGACAGATATTAAGGGAAAAACTGTTTTTT; CDR3: CASSQGQILREKLFF
J: TRBJ1-2; V: TRBV3-1/TRBV3-2; length: 15; D: -; size: -; DNA: TGTGCCAGCAGCCAAGAGTGGCAGGGCGGCTATGGCTACACCTTC; CDR3: CASSQEWQGGYGYTF
J: TRBJ2-7; V: TRBV6-5; length: 15; D: TRBD1; size: -; DNA: TGTGCCAGCAGCCAAGCCGGGACAGGGTCCTACGAGCAGTACTTC; CDR3: CASSQAGTGSYEQYF
J: TRBJ1-1; V: TRBV5-1; length: 16; D: TRBD1; size: -; DNA: TGCGCCAGCAGCTACTGGACAGGGTCCAGAAACACTGAAGCTTTCTTT; CDR3: CASSYWTGSRNTEAFF
J: TRBJ2-1; V: TRBV7-2; length: 15; D: -; size: -; DNA: TGTGCCAGCAGACTTCGGGACTCCTCAAGGGGTGAGCAGTTCTTC; CDR3: CASRLRDSSRGEQFF
J: TRBJ2-1; V: TRBV6-6; length: 15; D: TRBD2; size: -; DNA: TGTGCCAGTACCTTAGCGGGAGTGGGCTACAATGAGCAGTTCTTC; CDR3: CASTLAGVGYNEQFF
J: TRBJ2-7; V: TRBV19; length: 13; D: TRBD1; size: -; DNA: TGTGCCAGTAGATCGACAGGGGAGTACGAGCAGTACTTC; CDR3: CASRSTGEYEQYF
J: TRBJ1-5; V: TRBV18; length: 14; D: TRBD1; size: -; DNA: TGTGCCAGCTCACCACAGGGGGCAAGACAGCCCCAGCATTTT; CDR3: CASSPQGARQPQHF
J: TRBJ1-6; V: TRBV3-1/TRBV3-2; length: 17; D: -; size: -; DNA: TGTGCCAGCAGCCAAGAGTCGCCAGGAGGAAAGGGTCGCCCCCTCCACTTT; CDR3: CASSQESPGGKGRPLHF
J: TRBJ1-5; V: TRBV19; length: 12; D: TRBD1; size: -; DNA: TGTGCCACTGACAGGGGTGGGCAGCCCCAGCATTTT; CDR3: CATDRGGQPQHF
J: TRBJ1-2; V: TRBV29-1; length: 14; D: -; size: -; DNA: TGCAGCGTTGAAGACAAGAACAGGGTAGGAGGCTACACCTTC; CDR3: CSVEDKNRVGGYTF
J: TRBJ2-5; V: TRBV5-1; length: 16; D: TRBD1; size: -; DNA: TGCGCCAGCAGCCCTGGAGGGACAGGGGGCGCAGAGACCCAGTACTTC; CDR3: CASSPGGTGGAETQYF
J: TRBJ2-5; V: TRBV23-1; length: 17; D: TRBD2; size: once; DNA: TGCGCCAGTCTAAGGTCCGGGAGGGCCCGGGTACAAGAGACCCAGTACTTC; CDR3: CASLRSGRARVQETQYF
J: TRBJ1-2; V: TRBV19; length: 13; D: TRBD1; size: -; DNA: TGTGCCAGTAGACCCCGGGACAGGTATGGCTACACCTTC; CDR3: CASRPRDRYGYTF
J: TRBJ2-7; V: TRBV28; length: 17; D: TRBD2; size: -; DNA: TGTGCCAGCAGTTCCCCTAATGGACTAGCGGGAGCCTACGAGCAGTACTTC; CDR3: CASSSPNGLAGAYEQYF
J: TRBJ2-1; V: TRBV19; length: 13; D: TRBD1; size: -; DNA: TGTGCCAGTAGTCCGACAGGGGGCAATGAGCAGTTCTTC; CDR3: CASSPTGGNEQFF
J: TRBJ1-5; V: TRBV2; length: 17; D: TRBD1; size: once; DNA: TGTGCCAGCAGTGAAGTGGGACAGGGACCTAGCAATCAGCCCCAGCATTTT; CDR3: CASSEVGQGPSNQPQHF
J: TRBJ1-6; V: TRBV5-6; length: 15; D: TRBD1; size: -; DNA: TGTGCCAGCAGCTTGGTTGCAGGGGGCCGTTCACCCCTCCACTTT; CDR3: CASSLVAGGRSPLHF
J: TRBJ1-2; V: TRBV14; length: 15; D: -; size: -; DNA: TGTGCCAGCAGCCAAGATGGGACTCCCTTGAGAGGCTACACCTTC; CDR3: CASSQDGTPLRGYTF
J: TRBJ1-1; V: TRBV18; length: 14; D: -; size: -; DNA: TGTGCCAGCTCACCACCGGTGAGGAGAACTGAAGCTTTCTTT; CDR3: CASSPPVRRTEAFF
J: TRBJ2-7; V: TRBV7-2; length: 14; D: TRBD1; size: -; DNA: TGTGCCAGCAGCACCAGACAGGGGGCAGGGGAGCAGTACTTC; CDR3: CASSTRQGAGEQYF
J: TRBJ1-5; V: TRBV2; length: 11; D: -; size: -; DNA: TGTGCCAGCAGTGACGATCAGCCCCAGCATTTT; CDR3: CASSDDQPQHF
J: TRBJ1-2; V: TRBV19; length: 15; D: -; size: -; DNA: TGTGCCAGTAGTATAGGACACCTTGCGAACTATGGCTACACCTTC; CDR3: CASSIGHLANYGYTF
J: TRBJ1-4; V: TRBV30; length: 15; D: -; size: -; DNA: TGTGCCTGGAGTGTGAGTCTTGCTGGTAATGAAAAACTGTTTTTT; CDR3: CAWSVSLAGNEKLFF
J: TRBJ2-7; V: TRBV2; length: 14; D: -; size: few; DNA: TGTGCCAGCAGTGAAAGCCAGGCAATCTACGAGCAGTACTTC; CDR3: CASSESQAIYEQYF
J: TRBJ1-5; V: TRBV30; length: 14; D: -; size: -; DNA: TGTGCCTGGAGTGTACTCAGGGGCAATCAGCCCCAGCATTTT; CDR3: CAWSVLRGNQPQHF
J: TRBJ1-1; V: TRBV2; length: 15; D: TRBD1; size: few; DNA: TGTGCCAGCAGGGCGACCGACAGGGTCTCTGCTGAAGCTTTCTTT; CDR3: CASRATDRVSAEAFF
J: TRBJ2-1; V: TRBV7-9; length: 17; D: TRBD1; size: -; DNA: TGTGCCAGCAGCTTTCCCTCGACAGGGCTCTCCTACAATGAGCAGTTCTTC; CDR3: CASSFPSTGLSYNEQFF
J: TRBJ1-1; V: TRBV6-2/TRBV6-3; length: 18; D: TRBD1; size: few; DNA: TGTGCCAGCAGTTACTCCCGAGGTCGGGACAGGGGGAACACTGAAGCTTTCTTT; CDR3: CASSYSRGRDRGNTEAFF
J: TRBJ2-5; V: TRBV5-4; length: 14; D: -; size: -; DNA: TGTGCCAGCAGCCGCGCGGGGGCCCAAGAGACCCAGTACTTC; CDR3: CASSRAGAQETQYF
J: TRBJ2-7; V: TRBV28; length: 16; D: -; size: -; DNA: TGTGCCAGCAGTTCCTCCTCAGGGCCCTCAACTTACGAGCAGTACTTC; CDR3: CASSSSSGPSTYEQYF
J: TRBJ1-1; V: TRBV3-1/TRBV3-2; length: 15; D: -; size: -; DNA: TGTGCCAGCAGCCAATCCGACAGACTGAACACTGAAGCTTTCTTT; CDR3: CASSQSDRLNTEAFF
J: TRBJ2-5; V: TRBV5-4; length: 17; D: TRBD2; size: once; DNA: TGTGCCAGCAGCTTAGGACTAGCGGGGGGGCCGGGAGAGACCCAGTACTTC; CDR3: CASSLGLAGGPGETQYF
J: TRBJ1-3; V: TRBV7-9; length: 15; D: -; size: -; DNA: TGTGCCAGCAGGGTTGAGGCACTCTCTGGAAACACCATATATTTT; CDR3: CASRVEALSGNTIYF
J: TRBJ1-2; V: TRBV24-1; length: 14; D: -; size: -; DNA: TGTGCCACCAGTGATTTTGGGGGGACCAGTGGCTACACCTTC; CDR3: CATSDFGGTSGYTF
J: TRBJ2-7; V: TRBV6-5; length: 16; D: -; size: -; DNA: TGTGCCAGCAGTTTCTCAAGGGGGACCCGTTCCTACGAGCAGTACTTC; CDR3: CASSFSRGTRSYEQYF
J: TRBJ1-5; V: TRBV5-1; length: 14; D: TRBD1; size: -; DNA: TGCGCCAGCAGCCCAGGACAGGACGAACAACCCCAGCATTTT; CDR3: CASSPGQDEQPQHF
J: TRBJ1-5; V: TRBV19; length: 15; D: -; size: -; DNA: TGTGCCAGTAGTGCGGGGGCAGGCTTCAATCAGCCCCAGCATTTT; CDR3: CASSAGAGFNQPQHF
J: TRBJ2-1; V: TRBV19; length: 16; D: TRBD2; size: -; DNA: TGTGCCAGTAGTGACGCTACACGGCGGGGGTACAATGAGCAGTTCTTC; CDR3: CASSDATRRGYNEQFF
J: TRBJ1-2; V: TRBV18; length: 12; D: -; size: -; DNA: TGTGCCAGCTCCGGTGCTAACTATGGCTACACCTTC; CDR3: CASSGANYGYTF
J: TRBJ2-5; V: TRBV5-4; length: 15; D: TRBD1; size: -; DNA: TGTGCCAGCAGCCCTGGACAGGTTTTAGGAGAGACCCAGTACTTC; CDR3: CASSPGQVLGETQYF